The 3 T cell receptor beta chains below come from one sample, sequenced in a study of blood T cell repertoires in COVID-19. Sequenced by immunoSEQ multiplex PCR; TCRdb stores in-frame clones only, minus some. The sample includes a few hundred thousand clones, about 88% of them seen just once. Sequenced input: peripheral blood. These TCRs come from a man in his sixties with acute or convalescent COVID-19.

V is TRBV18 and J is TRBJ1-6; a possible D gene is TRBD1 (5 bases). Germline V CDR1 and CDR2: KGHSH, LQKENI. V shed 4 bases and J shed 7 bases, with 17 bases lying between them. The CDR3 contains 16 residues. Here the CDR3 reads CASSLGAPGRNSPLHF. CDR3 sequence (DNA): TGTGCCAGCTCACTAGGGGCCCCAGGAAGGAATTCACCCCTCCACTTT.

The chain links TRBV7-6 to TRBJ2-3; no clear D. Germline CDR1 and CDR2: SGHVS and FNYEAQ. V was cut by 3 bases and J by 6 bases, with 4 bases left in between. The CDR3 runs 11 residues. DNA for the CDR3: TGTGCCAGCAGCTTTCAGGATACGCAGTATTTT. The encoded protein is CASSFQDTQYF.

CDR3 region: CASSVLAGPTDTQYF. The CDR3 DNA sequence: TGTGCCAGCAGCGTACTGGCGGGGCCGACAGATACGCAGTATTTT. The chain has TRBV9 and TRBJ2-3, with TRBD2 as a possible D gene (6 bases). CDR1 is SGDLS and CDR2 is YYNGEE in the germline V gene. V lost 1 base, J lost 3 bases, and 12 bases lay in between. The CDR3 is 15 amino acids.